The T cell receptor (beta chain) described here comes from a study of chemoradiotherapy in HPV16-positive cancers. The assay was immunoSEQ multiplex PCR, and TCRdb's table has in-frame clones only and misses some. The sample holds about 22,000 clones, just under 75% seen once. The CDR3 is 13 residues long. The germline V gene has CDR1 MDHEN and CDR2 SYDVKM. Trimming took off 1 base at V and 2 bases at J, with 6 bases between the two ends. Notes on this clone: As yet, its antigen is unknown.

General study findings and limits: Non-HPV-specific T cells did not expand in tumors during treatment, whereas candidate HPV-specific clones and E7-related motifs did.

The genes are TRBV28 and TRBJ2-7; no reliable D call. The TCR comes from a human donor with HPV-associated anogenital cancer. The biological material was taken from a patient who underwent chemoradiotherapy. The CDR3 loop is CASSLLGAYEQYF. The CDR3 bases are TGTGCCAGCAGTTTATTAGGAGCCTACGAGCAGTACTTC.